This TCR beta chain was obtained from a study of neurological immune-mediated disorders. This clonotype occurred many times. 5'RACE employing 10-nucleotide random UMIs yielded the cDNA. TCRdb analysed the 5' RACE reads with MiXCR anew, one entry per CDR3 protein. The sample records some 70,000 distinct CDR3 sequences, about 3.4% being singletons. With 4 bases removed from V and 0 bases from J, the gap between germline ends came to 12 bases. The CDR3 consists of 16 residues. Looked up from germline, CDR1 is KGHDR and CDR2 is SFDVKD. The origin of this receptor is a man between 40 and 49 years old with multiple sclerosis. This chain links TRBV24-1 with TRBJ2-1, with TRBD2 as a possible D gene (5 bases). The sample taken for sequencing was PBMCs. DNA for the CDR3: TGTGCCACCAGTGAGTCAAACGGAGGCTCCTACAATGAGCAGTTCTTC. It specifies CATSESNGGSYNEQFF.